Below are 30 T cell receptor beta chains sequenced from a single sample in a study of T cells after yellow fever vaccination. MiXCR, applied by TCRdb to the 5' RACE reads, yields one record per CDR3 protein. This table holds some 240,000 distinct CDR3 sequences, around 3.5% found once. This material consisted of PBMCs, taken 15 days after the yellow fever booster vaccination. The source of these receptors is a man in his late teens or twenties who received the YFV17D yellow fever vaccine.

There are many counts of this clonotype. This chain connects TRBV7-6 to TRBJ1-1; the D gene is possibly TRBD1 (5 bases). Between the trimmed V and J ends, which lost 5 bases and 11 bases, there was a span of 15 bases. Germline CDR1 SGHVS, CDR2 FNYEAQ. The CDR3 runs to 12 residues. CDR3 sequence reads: CASSLNGAEAFF. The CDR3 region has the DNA TGTGCCAGCAGCCTAAACGGGGCGGAGGCTTTCTTT.

In DNA, the CDR3 is TGCGCCAGCAGCTCCGGACTAGGCTACGAGCAGTACGTC. Translation gives CASSSGLGYEQYV. The chain employs TRBV5-1 and TRBJ2-7; 7 bases map to TRBD2. The germline V gene has CDR1 SGHRS and CDR2 YFSETQ. The CDR3 covers 13 residues. Germline trimming cut 3 bases from V and 3 bases from J; bases unmatched to any gene: 3.

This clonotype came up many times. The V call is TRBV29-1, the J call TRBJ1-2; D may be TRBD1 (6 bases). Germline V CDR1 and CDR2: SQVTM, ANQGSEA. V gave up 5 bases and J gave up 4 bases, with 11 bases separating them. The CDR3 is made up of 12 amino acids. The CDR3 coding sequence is TGCAGCGTTAGAAGGGGGGCCTATGGCTACACCTTC. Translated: CSVRRGAYGYTF.

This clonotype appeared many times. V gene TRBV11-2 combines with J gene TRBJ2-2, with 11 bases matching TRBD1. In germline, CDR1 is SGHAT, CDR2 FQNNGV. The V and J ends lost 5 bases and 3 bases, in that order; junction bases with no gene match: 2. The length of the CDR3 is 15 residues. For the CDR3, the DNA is TGTGCCAGCAGCCGGGACAGGGGGTACACCGGGGAGCTGTTTTTT. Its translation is CASSRDRGYTGELFF.

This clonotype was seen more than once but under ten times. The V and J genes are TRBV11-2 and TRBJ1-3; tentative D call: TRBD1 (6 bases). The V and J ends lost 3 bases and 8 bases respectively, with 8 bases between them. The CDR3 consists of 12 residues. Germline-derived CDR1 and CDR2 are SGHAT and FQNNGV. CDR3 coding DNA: TGTGCCAGCAGCTTCTCAGGGGACACCATATATTTT. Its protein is CASSFSGDTIYF.

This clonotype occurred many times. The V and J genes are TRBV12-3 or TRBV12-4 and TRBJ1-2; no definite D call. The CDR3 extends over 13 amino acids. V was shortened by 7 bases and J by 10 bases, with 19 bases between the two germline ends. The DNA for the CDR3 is TGTGCCAGCACCTTTTTCGGGAGCTCACCCTACACCTTC. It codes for CASTFFGSSPYTF.

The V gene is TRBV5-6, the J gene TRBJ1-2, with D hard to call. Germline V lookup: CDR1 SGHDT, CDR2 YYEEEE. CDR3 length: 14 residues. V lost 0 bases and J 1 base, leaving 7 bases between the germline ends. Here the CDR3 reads CASSLAISNYGYTF. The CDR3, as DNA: TGTGCCAGCAGCTTGGCCATAAGTAACTATGGCTACACCTTC. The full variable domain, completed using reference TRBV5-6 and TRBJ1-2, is DAGVTQSPTHLIKTRGQQVTLRCSPKSGHDTVSWYQQALGQGPQFIFQYYEEEERQRGNFPDRFSGHQFPNYSSELNVNALLLGDSALYLCASSLAISNYGYTFGSGTRLTVV.

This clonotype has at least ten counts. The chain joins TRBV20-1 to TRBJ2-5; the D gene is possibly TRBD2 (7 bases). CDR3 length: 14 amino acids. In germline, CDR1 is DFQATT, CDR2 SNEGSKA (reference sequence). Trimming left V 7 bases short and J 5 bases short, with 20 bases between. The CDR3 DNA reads TGCAGTGTCCTCTTAGGGGGGGCAGGGGAGACCCAGTACTTC. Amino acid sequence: CSVLLGGAGETQYF.

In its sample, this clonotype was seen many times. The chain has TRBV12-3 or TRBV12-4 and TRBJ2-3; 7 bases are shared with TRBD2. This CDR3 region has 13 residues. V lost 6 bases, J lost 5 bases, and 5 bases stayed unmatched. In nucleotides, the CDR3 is TGTGCCAGCAGCTCCGGGACTATAGATACGCAGTATTTT. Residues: CASSSGTIDTQYF.

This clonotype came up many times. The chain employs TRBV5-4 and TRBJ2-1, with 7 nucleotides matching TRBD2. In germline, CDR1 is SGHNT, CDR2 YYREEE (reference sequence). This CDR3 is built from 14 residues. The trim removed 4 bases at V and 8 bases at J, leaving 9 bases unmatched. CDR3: CASSPAGPLYEQFF. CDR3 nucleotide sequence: TGTGCCAGCAGCCCAGCGGGGCCCCTATATGAGCAGTTCTTC.

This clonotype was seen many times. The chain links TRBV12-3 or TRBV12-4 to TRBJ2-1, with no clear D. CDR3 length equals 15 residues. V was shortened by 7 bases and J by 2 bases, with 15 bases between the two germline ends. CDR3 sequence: CASTPRPGAYNEQFF. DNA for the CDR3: TGTGCCAGCACCCCGAGGCCAGGAGCCTACAATGAGCAGTTCTTC.

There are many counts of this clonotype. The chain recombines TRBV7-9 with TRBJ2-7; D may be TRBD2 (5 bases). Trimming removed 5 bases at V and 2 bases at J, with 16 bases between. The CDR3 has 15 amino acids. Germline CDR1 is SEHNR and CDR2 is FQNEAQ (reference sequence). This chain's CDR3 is CASSPTGLAAYEQYV. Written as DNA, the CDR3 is TGTGCCAGCAGCCCAACCGGGCTAGCTGCCTACGAGCAGTACGTC.

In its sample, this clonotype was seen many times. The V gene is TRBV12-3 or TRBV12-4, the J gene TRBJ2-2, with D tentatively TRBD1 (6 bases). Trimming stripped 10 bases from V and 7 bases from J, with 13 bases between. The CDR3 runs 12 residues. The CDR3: CAIKGDGGELFF. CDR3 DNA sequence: TGTGCCATCAAGGGGGATGGCGGGGAGCTGTTTTTT.

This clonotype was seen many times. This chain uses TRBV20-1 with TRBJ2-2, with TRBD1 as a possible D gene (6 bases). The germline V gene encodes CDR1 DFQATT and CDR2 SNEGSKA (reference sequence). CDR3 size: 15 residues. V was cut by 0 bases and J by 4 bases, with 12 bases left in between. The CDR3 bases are TGCAGTGCTAGAGATCCAGGGGCCAGCACCGGGGAGCTGTTTTTT. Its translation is CSARDPGASTGELFF.

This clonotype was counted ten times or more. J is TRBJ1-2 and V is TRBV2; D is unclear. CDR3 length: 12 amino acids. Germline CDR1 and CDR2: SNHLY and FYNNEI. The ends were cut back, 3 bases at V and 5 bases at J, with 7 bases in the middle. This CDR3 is CASSDRLYGYTF. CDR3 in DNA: TGTGCCAGCAGTGACAGGTTATATGGCTACACCTTC.

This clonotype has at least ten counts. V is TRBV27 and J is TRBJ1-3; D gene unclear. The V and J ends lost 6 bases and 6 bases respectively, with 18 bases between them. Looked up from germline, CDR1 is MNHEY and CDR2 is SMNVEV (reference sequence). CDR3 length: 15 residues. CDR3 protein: CASSSSGIFINTIYF. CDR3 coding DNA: TGTGCCAGCAGCTCATCCGGGATCTTTATAAACACCATATATTTT.

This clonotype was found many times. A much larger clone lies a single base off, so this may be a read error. CDR3 residues: CASSQSDTQYF. The CDR3 region has the DNA TGTGCCAGCAGCCAGTCAGATACGCAGTATTTT. J is TRBJ2-3 and V is TRBV14; D remains unclear. Looked up from germline, CDR1 is SGHDN and CDR2 is FVKESK. The V end lost 3 bases, the J end lost 4 bases, and 2 bases lay between the germline ends. The CDR3 is made up of 11 amino acids.

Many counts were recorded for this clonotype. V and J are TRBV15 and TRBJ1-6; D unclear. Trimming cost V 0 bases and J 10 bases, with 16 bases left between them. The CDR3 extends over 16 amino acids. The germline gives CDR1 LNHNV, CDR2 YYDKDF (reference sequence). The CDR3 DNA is TGTGCCACCAGCAGAGATGCGGACGGGCCCAGATCACCCCTCCACTTT. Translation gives CATSRDADGPRSPLHF.

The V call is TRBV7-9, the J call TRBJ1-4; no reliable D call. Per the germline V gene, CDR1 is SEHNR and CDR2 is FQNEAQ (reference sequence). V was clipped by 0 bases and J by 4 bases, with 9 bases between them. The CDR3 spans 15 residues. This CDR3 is CASSLAGNLNEKLFF. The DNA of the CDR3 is TGTGCCAGCAGCTTAGCGGGGAACCTTAATGAAAAACTGTTTTTT.

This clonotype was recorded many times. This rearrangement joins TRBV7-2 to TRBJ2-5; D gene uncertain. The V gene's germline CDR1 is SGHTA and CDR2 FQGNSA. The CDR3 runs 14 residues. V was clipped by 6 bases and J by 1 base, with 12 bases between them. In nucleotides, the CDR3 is TGTGCCAGCAGTCGTGGGTCCACCCAAGAGACCCAGTACTTC. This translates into CASSRGSTQETQYF.

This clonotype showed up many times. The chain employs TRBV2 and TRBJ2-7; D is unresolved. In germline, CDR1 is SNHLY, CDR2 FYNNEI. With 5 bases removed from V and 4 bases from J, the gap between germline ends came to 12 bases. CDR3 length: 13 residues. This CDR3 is CASSPRTFYEQYV. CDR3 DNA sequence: TGTGCCAGCAGTCCGCGGACGTTTTACGAGCAGTACGTC.

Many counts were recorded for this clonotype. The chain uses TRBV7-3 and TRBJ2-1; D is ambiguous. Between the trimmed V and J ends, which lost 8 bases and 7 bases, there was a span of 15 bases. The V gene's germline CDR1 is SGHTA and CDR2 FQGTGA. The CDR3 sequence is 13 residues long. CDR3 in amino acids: CASQSPDTNEQFF. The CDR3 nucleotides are TGTGCCAGCCAATCCCCGGATACTAATGAGCAGTTCTTC. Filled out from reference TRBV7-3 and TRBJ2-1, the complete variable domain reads GAGVSQTPSNKVTEKGKYVELRCDPISGHTALYWYRQSLGQGPEFLIYFQGTGAADDSGLPNDRFFAVRPEGSVSTLKIQRTERGDSAVYLCASQSPDTNEQFFGPGTRLTVL.

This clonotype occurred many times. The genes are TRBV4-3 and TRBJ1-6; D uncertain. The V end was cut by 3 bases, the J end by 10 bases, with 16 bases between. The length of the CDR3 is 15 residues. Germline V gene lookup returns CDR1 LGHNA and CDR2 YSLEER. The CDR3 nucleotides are TGCGCCAGCAGCCACCCCGGGCCCGGGAGCTCACCCCTCCACTTT. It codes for CASSHPGPGSSPLHF.

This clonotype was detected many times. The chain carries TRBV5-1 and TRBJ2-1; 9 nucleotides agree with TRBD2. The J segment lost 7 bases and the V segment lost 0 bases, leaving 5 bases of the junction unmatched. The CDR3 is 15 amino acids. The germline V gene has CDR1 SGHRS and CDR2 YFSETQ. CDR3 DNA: TGCGCCAGCAGCTTGGTTGCGGGGGGGCTTAATGAGCAGTTCTTC. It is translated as CASSLVAGGLNEQFF.

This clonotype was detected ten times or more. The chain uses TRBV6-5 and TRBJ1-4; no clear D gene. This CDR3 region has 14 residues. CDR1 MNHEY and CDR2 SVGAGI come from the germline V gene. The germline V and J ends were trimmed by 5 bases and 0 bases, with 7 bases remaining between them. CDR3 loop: CASSRPATNEKLFF. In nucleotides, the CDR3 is TGTGCCAGCAGTCGGCCGGCAACTAATGAAAAACTGTTTTTT.

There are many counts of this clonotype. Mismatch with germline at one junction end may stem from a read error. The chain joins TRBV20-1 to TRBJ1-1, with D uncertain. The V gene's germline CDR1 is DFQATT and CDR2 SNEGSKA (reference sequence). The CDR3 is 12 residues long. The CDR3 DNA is TGCAGTGCTAGGCCCGGGAACAATGAAGCTTTCTTT. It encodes CSARPGNNEAFF.

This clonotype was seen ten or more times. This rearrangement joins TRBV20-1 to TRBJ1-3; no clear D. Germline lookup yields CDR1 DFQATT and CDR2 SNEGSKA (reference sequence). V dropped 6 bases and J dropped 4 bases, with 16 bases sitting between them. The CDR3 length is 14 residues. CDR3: CSAPERARGNTIYF. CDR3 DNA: TGCAGTGCACCTGAAAGGGCGCGGGGAAACACCATATATTTT.

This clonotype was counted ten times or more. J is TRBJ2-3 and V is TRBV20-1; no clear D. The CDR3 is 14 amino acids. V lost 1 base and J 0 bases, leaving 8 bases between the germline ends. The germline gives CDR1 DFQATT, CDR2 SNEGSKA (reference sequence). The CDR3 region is CSARVLDSTDTQYF. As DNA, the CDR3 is TGCAGTGCTAGAGTTCTGGACAGCACAGATACGCAGTATTTT.

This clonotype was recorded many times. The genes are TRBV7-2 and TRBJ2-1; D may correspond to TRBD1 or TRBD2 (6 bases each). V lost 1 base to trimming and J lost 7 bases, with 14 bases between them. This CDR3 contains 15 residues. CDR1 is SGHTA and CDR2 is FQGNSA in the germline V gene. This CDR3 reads CASSLVWGAENEQFF. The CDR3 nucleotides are TGTGCCAGCAGCTTAGTCTGGGGGGCAGAAAATGAGCAGTTCTTC.

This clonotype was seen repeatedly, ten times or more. The CDR3 loop is CASSQILGGRTEAFF. CDR3 nucleotides: TGTGCCAGCAGCCAAATTCTCGGGGGACGCACTGAAGCTTTCTTT. The chain joins TRBV4-2 to TRBJ1-1; D may be TRBD1 (5 bases). Trimming shortened V by 2 bases and J by 4 bases, and 14 bases separated the two germline ends. CDR3 length equals 15 residues. The germline gives CDR1 LGHNA, CDR2 YNFKEQ.